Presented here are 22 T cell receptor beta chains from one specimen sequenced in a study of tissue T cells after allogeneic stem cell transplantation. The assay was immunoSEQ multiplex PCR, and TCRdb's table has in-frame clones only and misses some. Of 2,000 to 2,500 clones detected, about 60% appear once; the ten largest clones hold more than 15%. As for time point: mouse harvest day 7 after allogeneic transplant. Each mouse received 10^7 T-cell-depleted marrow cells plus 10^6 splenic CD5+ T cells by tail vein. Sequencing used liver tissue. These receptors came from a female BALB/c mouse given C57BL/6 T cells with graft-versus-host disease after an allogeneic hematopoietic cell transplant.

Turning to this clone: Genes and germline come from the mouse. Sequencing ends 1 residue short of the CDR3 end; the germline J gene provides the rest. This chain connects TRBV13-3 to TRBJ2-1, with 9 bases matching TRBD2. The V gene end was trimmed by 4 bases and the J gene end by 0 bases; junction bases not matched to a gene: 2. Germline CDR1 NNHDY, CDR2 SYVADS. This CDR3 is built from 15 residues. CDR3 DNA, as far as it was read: TGTGCCAGCAGTCCGGACTGGGGTAACTATGCTGAGCAGTTC. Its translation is CASSPDWGNYAEQF. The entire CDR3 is CASSPDWGNYAEQFF.

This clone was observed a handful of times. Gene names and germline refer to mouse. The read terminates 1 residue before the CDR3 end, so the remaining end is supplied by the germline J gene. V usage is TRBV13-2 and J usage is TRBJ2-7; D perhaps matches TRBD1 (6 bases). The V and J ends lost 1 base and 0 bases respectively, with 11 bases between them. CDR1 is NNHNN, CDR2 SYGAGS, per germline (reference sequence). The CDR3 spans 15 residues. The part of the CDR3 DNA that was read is TGTGCCAGCGGTGATAAACAGGGTAGCTCCTATGAACAGTAC. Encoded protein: CASGDKQGSSYEQY. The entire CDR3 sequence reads CASGDKQGSSYEQYF.

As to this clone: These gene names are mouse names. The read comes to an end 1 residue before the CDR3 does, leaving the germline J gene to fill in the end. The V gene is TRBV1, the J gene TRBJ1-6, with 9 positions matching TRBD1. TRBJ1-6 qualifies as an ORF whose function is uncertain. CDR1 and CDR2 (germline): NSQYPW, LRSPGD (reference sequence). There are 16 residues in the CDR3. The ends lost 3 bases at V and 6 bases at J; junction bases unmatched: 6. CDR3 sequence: CTCSALQGAGNSPLYF. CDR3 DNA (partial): TGCACCTGCAGTGCCTTACAGGGGGCGGGTAATTCGCCCCTCTAC.

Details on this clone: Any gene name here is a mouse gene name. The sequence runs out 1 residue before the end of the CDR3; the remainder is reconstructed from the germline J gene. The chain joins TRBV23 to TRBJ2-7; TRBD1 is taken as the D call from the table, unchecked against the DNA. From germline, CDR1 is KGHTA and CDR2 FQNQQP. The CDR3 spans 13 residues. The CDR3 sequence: CSSSQPGQYEQYF. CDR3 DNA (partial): TGCTCCAGCAGTCAACCGGGACAGTATGAACAGTAC.

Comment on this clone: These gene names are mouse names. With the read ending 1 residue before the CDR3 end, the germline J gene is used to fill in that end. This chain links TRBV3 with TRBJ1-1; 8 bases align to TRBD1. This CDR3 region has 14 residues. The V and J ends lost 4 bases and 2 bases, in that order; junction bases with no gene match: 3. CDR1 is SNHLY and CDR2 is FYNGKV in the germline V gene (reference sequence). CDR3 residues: CASSWTGTNTEVFF. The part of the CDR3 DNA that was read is TGTGCCAGCAGCTGGACAGGGACTAACACAGAAGTCTTC.

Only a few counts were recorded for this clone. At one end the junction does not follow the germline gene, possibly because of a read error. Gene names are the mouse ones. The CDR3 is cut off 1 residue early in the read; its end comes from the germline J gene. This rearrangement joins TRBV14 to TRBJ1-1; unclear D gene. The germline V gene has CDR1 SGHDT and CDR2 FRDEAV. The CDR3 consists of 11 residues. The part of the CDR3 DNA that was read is TGTGCCAGCAGTTTAAACAAAGAAGTCTTC. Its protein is CASSLNKEVF. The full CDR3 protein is CASSLNKEVFF.

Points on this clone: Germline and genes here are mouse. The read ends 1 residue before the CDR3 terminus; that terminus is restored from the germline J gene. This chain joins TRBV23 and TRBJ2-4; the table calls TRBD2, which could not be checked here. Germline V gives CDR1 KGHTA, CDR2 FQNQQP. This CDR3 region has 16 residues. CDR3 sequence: CSSSQFGGPGQNTLYF. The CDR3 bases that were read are TGCTCCAGCAGTCAATTCGGGGGGCCGGGTCAAAACACCTTGTAC.

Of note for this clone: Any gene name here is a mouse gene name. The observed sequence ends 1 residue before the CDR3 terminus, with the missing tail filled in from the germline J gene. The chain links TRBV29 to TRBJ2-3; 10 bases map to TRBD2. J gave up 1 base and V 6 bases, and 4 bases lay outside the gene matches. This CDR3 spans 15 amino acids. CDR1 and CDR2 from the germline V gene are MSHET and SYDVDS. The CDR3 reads CASRRLGGGAETLYF. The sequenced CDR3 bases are TGTGCTAGCAGGCGACTGGGGGGAGGTGCAGAAACGCTGTAT.

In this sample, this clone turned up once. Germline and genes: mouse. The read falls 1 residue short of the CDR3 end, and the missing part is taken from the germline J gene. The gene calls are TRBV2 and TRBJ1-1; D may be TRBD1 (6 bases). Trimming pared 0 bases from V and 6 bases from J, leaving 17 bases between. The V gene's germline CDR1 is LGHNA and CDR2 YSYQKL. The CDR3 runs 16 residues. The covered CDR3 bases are TGTGCCAGCAGCCAAGATAGGGGGGGCGCGGGACCAGAAGTCTTC. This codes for CASSQDRGGAGPEVF. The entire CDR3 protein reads CASSQDRGGAGPEVFF.

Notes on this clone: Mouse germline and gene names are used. The CDR3 here is CASRGHPSNERLFF. Incomplete CDR3 DNA: TGTGCCAGCCGGGGACACCCTTCCAACGAAAGATTATTT. V is TRBV13-1 and J is TRBJ1-4, with D possibly matching TRBD1 (6 bases). The CDR3 goes on 1 residue after the read ends, and that part is filled in from the germline J gene. The CDR3 length is 14 residues. Trimming took off 7 bases at V and 1 base at J, with 11 bases between the two ends. CDR1 is NSHNY, CDR2 SYGAGN, per germline.

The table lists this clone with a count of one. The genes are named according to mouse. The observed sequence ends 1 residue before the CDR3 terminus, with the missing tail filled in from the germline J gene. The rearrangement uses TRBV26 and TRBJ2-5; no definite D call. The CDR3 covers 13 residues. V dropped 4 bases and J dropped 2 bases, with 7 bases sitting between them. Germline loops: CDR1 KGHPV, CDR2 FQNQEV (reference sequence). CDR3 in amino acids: CASSRGGQDTQYF. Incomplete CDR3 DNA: TGTGCCAGCAGTCGGGGAGGCCAAGACACCCAGTAC.

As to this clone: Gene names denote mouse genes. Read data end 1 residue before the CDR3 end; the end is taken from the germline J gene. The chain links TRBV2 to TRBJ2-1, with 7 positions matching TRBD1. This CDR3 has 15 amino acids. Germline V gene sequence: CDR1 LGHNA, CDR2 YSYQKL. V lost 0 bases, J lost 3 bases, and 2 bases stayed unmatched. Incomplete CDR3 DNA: TGTGCCAGCAGCCAAGATTCAGGGGGCTATGCTGAGCAGTTC. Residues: CASSQDSGGYAEQF. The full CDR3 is CASSQDSGGYAEQFF.

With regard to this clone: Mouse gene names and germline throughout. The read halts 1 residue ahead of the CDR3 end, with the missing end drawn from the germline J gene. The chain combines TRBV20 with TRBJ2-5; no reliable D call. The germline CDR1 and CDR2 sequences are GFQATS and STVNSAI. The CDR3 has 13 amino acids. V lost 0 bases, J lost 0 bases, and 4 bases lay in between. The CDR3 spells CGAREQNQDTQYF. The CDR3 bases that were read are TGTGGTGCTAGGGAGCAGAACCAAGACACCCAGTAC.

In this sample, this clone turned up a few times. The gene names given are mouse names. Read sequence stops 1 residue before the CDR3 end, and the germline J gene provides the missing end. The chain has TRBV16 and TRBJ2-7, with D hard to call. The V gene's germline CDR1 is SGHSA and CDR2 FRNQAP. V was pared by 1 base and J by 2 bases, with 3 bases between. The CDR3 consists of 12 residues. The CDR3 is CASSLVAYEQYF. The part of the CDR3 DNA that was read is TGTGCAAGCAGCTTAGTGGCCTATGAACAGTAC.

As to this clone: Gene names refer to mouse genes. Here the CDR3 reads CASSYRGYNSDYTF. The CDR3 DNA, read in part, is TGTGCCAGCAGTTACAGGGGATACAACTCCGACTACACC. The J gene is TRBJ1-2, the V gene TRBV19; 7 nucleotides align to TRBD1. Sequencing ends 1 residue short of the CDR3 end; the germline J gene provides the rest. The germline V gene has CDR1 FNHDT and CDR2 SITEND (reference sequence). CDR3 length: 14 residues. The junction had 5 bases not matched to a gene; V was cut back by 4 bases and J by 2 bases.

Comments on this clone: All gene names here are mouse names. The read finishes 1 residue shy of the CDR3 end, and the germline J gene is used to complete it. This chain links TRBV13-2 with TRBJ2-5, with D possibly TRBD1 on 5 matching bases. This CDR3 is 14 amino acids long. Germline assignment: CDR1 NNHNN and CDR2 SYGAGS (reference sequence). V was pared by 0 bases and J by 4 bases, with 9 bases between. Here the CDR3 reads CASGDARAEDTQYF. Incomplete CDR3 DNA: TGTGCCAGCGGTGATGCCAGGGCAGAAGACACCCAGTAC.

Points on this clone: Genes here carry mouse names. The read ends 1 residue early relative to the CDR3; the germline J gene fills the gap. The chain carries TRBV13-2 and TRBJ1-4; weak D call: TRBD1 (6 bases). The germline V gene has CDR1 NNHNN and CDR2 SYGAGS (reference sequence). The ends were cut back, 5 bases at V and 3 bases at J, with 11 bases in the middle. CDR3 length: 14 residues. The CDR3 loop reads CASGPGQTNERLFF. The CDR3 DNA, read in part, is TGTGCCAGCGGGCCGGGACAAACCAACGAAAGATTATTT.

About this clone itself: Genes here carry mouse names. The part of the CDR3 DNA that was read is TGTGCCAGCAGGCGGGACAGGCAATCTCTTTCCAACGAAAGATTATTT. Its translation is CASRRDRQSLSNERLF. The full CDR3 protein is CASRRDRQSLSNERLFF. The V call is TRBV26, the J call TRBJ1-4, with 8 bases lining up with TRBD1. The read falls 1 residue short of the CDR3 end, and the missing part is taken from the germline J gene. CDR1 is KGHPV, CDR2 FQNQEV, per germline (reference sequence). The CDR3 has 17 amino acids. V was clipped by 6 bases and J by 0 bases; unmatched bases: 9. Full variable domain (remainder filled in from reference TRBV26 and TRBJ1-4): NSKVIQTPRYLVKGQGQKAKMRCIPEKGHPVVFWYQQNKNNEFKFLINFQNQEVLQQIDMTEKRFSAECPSNSPCSLEIQSSEAGDSALYLCASRRDRQSLSNERLFFGHGTKLSVL.

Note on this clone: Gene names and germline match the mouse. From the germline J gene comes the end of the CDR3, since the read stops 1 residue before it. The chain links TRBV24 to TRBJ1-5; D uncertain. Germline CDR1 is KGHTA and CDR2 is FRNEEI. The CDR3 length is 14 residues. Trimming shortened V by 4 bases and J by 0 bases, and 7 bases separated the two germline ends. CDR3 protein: CASSPPNNNQAPLF. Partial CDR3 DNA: TGTGCCAGCAGTCCTCCAAATAACAACCAGGCTCCGCTT.

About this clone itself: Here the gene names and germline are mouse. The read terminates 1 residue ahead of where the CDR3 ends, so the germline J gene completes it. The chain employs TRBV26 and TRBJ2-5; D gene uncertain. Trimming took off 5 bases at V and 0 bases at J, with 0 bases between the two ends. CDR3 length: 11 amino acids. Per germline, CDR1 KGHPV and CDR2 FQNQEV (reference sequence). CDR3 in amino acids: CASSNQDTQYF. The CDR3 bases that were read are TGTGCCAGCAGTAACCAAGACACCCAGTAC.

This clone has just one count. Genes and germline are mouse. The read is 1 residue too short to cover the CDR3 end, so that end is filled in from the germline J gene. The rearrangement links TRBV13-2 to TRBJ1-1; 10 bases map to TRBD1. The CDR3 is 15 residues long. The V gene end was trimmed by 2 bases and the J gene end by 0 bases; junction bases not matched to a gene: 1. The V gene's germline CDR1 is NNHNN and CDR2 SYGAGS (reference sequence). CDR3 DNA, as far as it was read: TGTGCCAGCGGTGAAGGGACAGGGGAGAACACAGAAGTCTTC. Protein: CASGEGTGENTEVF. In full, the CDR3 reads CASGEGTGENTEVFF.

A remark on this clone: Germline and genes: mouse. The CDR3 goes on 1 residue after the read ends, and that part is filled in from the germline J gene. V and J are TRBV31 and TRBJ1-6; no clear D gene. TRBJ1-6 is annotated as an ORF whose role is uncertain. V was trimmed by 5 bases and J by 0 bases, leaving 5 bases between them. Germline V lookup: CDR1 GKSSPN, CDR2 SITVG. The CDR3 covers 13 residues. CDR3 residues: CAWQVSYNSPLYF. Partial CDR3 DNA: TGTGCCTGGCAGGTTTCCTATAATTCGCCCCTCTAC.